This T cell receptor (beta chain) was found in a study of shared clonotypes between healthy human individuals. Clones were sequenced by immunoSEQ multiplex PCR, and TCRdb holds only the in-frame ones, with some missing. The sample yields over a million clones, nearly 99% seen once. Sample: naive CD4+ T cells sorted from blood. Sample subset: CD45RA+ positively selected. The clonotype comes from a man aged 25-45 years in good health.

CDR3 nucleotides: TGTGCCAGCACTGAAGGGACATACCAAGAGACCCAGTACTTC. This gives the protein CASTEGTYQETQYF. The chain combines TRBV7-9 with TRBJ2-5; D may be TRBD1 (6 bases). The CDR3 spans 14 residues. CDR1 is SEHNR, CDR2 FQNEAQ, per germline (reference sequence). Trimming removed 7 bases at V and 0 bases at J, with 12 bases between.